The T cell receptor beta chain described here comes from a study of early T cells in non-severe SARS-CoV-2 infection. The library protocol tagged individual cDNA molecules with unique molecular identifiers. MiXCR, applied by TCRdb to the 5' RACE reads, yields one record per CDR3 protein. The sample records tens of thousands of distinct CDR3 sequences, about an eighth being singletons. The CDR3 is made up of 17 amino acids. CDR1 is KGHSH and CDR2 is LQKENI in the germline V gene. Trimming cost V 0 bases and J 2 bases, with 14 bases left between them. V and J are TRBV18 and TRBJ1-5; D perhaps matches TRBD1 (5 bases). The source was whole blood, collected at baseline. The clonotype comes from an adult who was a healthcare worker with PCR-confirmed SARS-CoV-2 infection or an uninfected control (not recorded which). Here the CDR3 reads CASSPPGVGAGNQPQHF. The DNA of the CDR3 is TGTGCCAGCTCACCACCAGGGGTCGGAGCGGGCAATCAGCCCCAGCATTTT.